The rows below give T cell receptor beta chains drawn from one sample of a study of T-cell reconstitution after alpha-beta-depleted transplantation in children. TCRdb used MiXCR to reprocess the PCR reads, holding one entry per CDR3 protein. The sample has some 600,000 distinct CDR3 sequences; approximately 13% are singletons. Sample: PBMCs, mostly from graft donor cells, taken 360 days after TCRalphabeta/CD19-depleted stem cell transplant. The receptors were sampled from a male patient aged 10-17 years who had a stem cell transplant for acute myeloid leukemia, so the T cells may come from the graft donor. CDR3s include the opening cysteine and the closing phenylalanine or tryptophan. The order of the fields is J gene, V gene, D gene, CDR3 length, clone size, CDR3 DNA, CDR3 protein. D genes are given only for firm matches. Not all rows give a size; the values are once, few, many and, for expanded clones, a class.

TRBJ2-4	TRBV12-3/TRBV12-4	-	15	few	TGTGCCAGCACCTCGTGGGATCTCGTCAAAAACATTCAGTACTTC	CASTSWDLVKNIQYF
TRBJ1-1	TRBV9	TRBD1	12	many	TGTGCCAGCAGCGTAGGGGCAGGGGGTGCTTTCTTT	CASSVGAGGAFF
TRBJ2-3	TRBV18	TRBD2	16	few	TGTGCCAGCTCACCCCAGACTAGCGGGAGCACAGATACGCAGTATTTT	CASSPQTSGSTDTQYF
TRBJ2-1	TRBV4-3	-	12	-	TGCGCCAGCAGCCAAGATTGGAGGGAGCAGTTCTTC	CASSQDWREQFF
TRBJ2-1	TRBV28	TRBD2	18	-	TGTGCCAGCAGCCCTAGACTAGCGGAGGCCCCCTCCTACAATGAGCAGTTCTTC	CASSPRLAEAPSYNEQFF
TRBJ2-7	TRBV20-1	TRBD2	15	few	TGCAGTGCTAGTAGGGCTAGCGGGATTTTCCACGAGCAGTACTTC	CSASRASGIFHEQYF
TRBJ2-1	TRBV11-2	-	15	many	TGTGCCAGCAGCCAACGGGACCGATTTGACAATGAGCAGTTCTTC	CASSQRDRFDNEQFF
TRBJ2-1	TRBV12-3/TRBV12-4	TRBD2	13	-	TGTGCCAGCAGTTTACCTAGCGGGGGTGAGCAGTTCTTC	CASSLPSGGEQFF
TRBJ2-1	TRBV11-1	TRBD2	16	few	TGTGCCAGCAGCTTCTCGGGACTAGCGGATTTCAATGAGCAGTTCTTC	CASSFSGLADFNEQFF
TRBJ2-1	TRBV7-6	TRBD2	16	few	TGTGCCAGCAGCTCTATAACTAGCGGGATGGATAATGAGCAGTTCTTC	CASSSITSGMDNEQFF
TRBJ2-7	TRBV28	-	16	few	TGTGCCAGCAGTACGCATGAGTGGTACGGGACCTACGAGCAGTACTTC	CASSTHEWYGTYEQYF
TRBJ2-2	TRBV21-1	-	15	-	TGTGCCAATCTCCGGACTACCCCGGGCACCGGGGAGCTGTTTTTT	CANLRTTPGTGELFF
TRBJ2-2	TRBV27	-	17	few	TGTGCCAGCAGCCCGCCATCCCTAGATCGGGACACCGGGGAGCTGTTTTTT	CASSPPSLDRDTGELFF
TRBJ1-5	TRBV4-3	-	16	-	TGCGCCAGCAGCCAAGAGTTCGGTCTGGGCAATCAGCCCCAGCATTTT	CASSQEFGLGNQPQHF
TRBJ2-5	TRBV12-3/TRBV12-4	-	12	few	TGTGCCAGCAGCCCCGACCGAGAGACCCAGTACTTC	CASSPDRETQYF
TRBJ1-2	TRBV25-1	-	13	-	TGTGCCAGCAGTGAACCCCAGGGGAATGGCTACACCTTC	CASSEPQGNGYTF
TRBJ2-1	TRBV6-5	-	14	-	TGTGCCAGCAGTTACTCCCGAGGGAACAATGAGCAGTTCTTC	CASSYSRGNNEQFF
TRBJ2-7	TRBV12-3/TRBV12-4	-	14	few	TGTGCCAGCTCCGGTGGGCCCCTCTCCTACGAGCAGTACTTC	CASSGGPLSYEQYF
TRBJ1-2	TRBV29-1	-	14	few	TGCAGCGTTGAAGTTGGGCGTATTAACTATGGCTACACCTTC	CSVEVGRINYGYTF
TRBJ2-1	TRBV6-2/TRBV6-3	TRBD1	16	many	TGTGCCAGCAGTTTTCGGACAGGGCCGTCCTACAATGAGCAGTTCTTC	CASSFRTGPSYNEQFF
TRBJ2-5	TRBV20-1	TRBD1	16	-	TGCAGTGCTATTCGACCTACAGGGGCTTCCCAAGAGACCCAGTACTTC	CSAIRPTGASQETQYF
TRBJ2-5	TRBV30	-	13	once	TGTGCCTGGAGTGTAGACTACCAAGAGACCCAGTACTTC	CAWSVDYQETQYF
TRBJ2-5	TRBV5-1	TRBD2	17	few	TGCGCCAGCAGCCCCGGAACGGGGGGGCCGAGTCAAGAGACCCAGTACTTC	CASSPGTGGPSQETQYF
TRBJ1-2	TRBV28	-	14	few	TGTGCCAGCAGGATAGGGGGGGGCATCTATGGCTACACCTTC	CASRIGGGIYGYTF
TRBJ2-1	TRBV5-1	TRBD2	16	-	TGCGCCAGCAGCTTGGTGGGGACTAGCTTCTACAATGAGCAGTTCTTC	CASSLVGTSFYNEQFF
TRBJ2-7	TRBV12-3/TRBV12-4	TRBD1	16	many	TGTGCCAGCAGTTTCCTGGTGACAGGGAAACGGCGCGAGCAGTACTTC	CASSFLVTGKRREQYF
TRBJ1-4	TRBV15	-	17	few	TGTGCCACCAGCAGATCCGATTACAGGGACCATAATGAAAAACTGTTTTTT	CATSRSDYRDHNEKLFF
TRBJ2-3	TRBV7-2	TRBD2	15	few	TGTGCCAGCAGCAAGACGGGGGGGGACACAGATACGCAGTATTTT	CASSKTGGDTDTQYF
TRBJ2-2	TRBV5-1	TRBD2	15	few	TGCGCCAGCAGCTTGGGGACTAGCTCAACCGGGGAGCTGTTTTTT	CASSLGTSSTGELFF